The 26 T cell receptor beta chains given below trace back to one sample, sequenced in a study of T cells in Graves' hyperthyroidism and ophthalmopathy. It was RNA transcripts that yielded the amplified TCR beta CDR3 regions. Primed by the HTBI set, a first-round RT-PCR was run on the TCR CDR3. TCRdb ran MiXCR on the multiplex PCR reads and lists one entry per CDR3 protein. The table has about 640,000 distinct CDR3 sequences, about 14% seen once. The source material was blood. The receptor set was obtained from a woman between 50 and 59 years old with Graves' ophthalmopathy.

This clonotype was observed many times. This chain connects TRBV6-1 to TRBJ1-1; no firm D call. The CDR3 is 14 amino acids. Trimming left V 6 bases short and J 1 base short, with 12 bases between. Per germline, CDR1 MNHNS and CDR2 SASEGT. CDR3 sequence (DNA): TGTGCCAGCAGCTCCGACACTTGGAACACTGAAGCTTTCTTT. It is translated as CASSSDTWNTEAFF.

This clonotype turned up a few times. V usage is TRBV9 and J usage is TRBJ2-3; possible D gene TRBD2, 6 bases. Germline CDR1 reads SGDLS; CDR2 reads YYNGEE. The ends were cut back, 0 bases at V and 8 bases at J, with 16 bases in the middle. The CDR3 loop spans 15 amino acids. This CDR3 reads CASSVGLRGMFTQYF. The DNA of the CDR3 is TGTGCCAGCAGCGTAGGGTTGCGCGGGATGTTTACGCAGTATTTT.

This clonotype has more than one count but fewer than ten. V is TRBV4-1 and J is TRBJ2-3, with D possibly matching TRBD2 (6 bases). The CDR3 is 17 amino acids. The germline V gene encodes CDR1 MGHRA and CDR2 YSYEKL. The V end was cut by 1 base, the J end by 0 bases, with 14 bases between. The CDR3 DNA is TGCGCCAGCAGCCAAGTCGATGTCGGACTAAGCACAGATACGCAGTATTTT. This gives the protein CASSQVDVGLSTDTQYF.

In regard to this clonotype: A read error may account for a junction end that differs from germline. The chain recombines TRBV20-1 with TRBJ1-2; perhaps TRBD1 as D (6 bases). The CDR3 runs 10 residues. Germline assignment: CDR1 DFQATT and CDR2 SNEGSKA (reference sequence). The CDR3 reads CSASAGTTLF. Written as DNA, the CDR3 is TGCAGTGCTAGCGCAGGGACAACACTCTTC.

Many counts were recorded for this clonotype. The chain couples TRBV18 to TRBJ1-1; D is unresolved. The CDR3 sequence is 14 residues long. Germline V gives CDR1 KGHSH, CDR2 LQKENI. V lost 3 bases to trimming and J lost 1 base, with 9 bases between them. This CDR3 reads CASSPLGENTEAFF. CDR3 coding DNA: TGTGCCAGCTCACCGCTGGGAGAGAACACTGAAGCTTTCTTT.

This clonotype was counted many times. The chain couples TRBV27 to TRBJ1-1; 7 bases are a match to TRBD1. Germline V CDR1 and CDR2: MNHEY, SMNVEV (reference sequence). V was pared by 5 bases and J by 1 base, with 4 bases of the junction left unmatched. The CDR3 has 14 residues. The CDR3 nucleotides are TGTGCCAGCAGTCCATACAGGGGGAACACTGAAGCTTTCTTT. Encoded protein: CASSPYRGNTEAFF.

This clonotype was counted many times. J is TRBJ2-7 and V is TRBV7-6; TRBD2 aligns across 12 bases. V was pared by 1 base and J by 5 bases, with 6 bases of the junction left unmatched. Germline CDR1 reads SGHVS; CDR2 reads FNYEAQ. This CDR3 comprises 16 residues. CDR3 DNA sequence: TGTGCCAGCAGCTTAGACCTAGCGGGAGGGTATGACGAGCAGTACTTC. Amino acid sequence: CASSLDLAGGYDEQYF.

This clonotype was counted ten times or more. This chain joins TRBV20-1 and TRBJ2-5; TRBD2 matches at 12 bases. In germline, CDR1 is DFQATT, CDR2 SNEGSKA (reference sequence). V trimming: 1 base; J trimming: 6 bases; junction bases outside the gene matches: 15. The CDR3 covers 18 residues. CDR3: CSARGLAGDHRGQKTQYF. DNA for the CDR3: TGCAGTGCTAGAGGACTAGCGGGAGACCATCGGGGTCAAAAGACCCAGTACTTC.

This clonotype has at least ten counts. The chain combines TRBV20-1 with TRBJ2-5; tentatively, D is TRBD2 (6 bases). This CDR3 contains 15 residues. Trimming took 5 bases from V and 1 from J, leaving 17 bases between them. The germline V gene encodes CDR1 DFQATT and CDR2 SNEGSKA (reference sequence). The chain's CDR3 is CSAFVPGLSQETQYF. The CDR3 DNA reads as TGCAGTGCTTTTGTCCCGGGACTTTCCCAAGAGACCCAGTACTTC.

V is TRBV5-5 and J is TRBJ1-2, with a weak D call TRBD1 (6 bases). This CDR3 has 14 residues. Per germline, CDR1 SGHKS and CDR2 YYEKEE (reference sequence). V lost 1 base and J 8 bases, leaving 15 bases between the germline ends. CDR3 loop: CASSLIGGLGGYTF. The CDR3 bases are TGTGCCAGCAGCTTGATAGGGGGTCTAGGCGGCTACACCTTC. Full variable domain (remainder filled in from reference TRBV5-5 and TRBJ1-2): DAGVTQSPTHLIKTRGQQVTLRCSPISGHKSVSWYQQVLGQGPQFIFQYYEKEERGRGNFPDRFSARQFPNYSSELNVNALLLGDSALYLCASSLIGGLGGYTFGSGTRLTVV.

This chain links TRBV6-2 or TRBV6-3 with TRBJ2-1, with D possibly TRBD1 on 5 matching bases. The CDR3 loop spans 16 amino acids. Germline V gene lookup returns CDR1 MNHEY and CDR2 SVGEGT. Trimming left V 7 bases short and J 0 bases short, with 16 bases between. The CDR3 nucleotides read TGTGCCAGCAATAAAAGACCAGGGTTCTCCTACAATGAGCAGTTCTTC. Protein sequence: CASNKRPGFSYNEQFF.

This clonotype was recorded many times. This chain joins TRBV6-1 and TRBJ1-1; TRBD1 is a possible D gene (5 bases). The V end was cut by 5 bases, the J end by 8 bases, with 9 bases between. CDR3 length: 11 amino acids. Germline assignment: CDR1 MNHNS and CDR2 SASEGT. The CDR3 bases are TGTGCCAGCAGTTTTTACAGGGAAGCTTTCTTT. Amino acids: CASSFYREAFF.

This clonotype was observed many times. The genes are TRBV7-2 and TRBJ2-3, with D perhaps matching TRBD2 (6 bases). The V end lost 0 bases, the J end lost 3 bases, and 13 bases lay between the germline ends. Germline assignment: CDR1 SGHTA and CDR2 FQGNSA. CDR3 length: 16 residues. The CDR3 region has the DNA TGTGCCAGCAGCTTAGCGGGGTCGGGAGCAACAGATACGCAGTATTTT. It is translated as CASSLAGSGATDTQYF.

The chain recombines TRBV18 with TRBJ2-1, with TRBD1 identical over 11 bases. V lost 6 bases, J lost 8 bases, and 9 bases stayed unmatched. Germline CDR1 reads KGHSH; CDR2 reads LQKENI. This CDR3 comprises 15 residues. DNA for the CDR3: TGTGCCAGCTCCCTTGGACAGGGGGCGGGTTATGAGCAGTTCTTC. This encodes CASSLGQGAGYEQFF.

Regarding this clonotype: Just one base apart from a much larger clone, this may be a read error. For the CDR3, the DNA is TGTGCCACCGCGACAGGAACCTACGAGCAGTACTTC. Protein product: CATATGTYEQYF. The rearrangement links TRBV12-3 or TRBV12-4 to TRBJ2-7; D perhaps matches TRBD1 (6 bases). The CDR3 loop spans 12 amino acids. The V end was cut by 10 bases, the J end by 2 bases, with 12 bases between.

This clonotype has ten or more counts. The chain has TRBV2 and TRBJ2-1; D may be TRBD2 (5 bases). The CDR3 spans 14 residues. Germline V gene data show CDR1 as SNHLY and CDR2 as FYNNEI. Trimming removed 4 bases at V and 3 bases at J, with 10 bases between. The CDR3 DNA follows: TGTGCCAGCAGTGTGAAGAGGGACTACAATGAGCAGTTCTTC. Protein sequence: CASSVKRDYNEQFF. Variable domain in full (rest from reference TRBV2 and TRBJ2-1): EPEVTQTPSHQVTQMGQEVILRCVPISNHLYFYWYRQILGQKVEFLVSFYNNEISEKSEIFDDQFSVERPDGSNFTLKIRSTKLEDSAMYFCASSVKRDYNEQFFGPGTRLTVL.

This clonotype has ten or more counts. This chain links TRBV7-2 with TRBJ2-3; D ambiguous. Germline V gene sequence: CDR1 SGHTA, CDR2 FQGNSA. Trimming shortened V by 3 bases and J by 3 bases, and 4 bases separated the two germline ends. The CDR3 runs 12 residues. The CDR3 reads CASSFYTDTQYF. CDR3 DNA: TGTGCCAGCAGCTTCTATACAGATACGCAGTATTTT.

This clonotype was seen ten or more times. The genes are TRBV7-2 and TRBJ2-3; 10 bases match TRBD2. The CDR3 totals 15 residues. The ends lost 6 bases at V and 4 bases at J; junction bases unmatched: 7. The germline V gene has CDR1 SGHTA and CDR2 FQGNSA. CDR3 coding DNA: TGTGCCAGCAGTCATGGACTAGCGGACGCAGATACGCAGTATTTT. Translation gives CASSHGLADADTQYF. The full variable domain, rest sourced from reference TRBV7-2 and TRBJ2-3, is GAGVSQSPSNKVTEKGKDVELRCDPISGHTALYWYRQSLGQGLEFLIYFQGNSAPDKSGLPSDRFSAERTGGSVSTLTIQRTQQEDSAVYLCASSHGLADADTQYFGPGTRLTVL.

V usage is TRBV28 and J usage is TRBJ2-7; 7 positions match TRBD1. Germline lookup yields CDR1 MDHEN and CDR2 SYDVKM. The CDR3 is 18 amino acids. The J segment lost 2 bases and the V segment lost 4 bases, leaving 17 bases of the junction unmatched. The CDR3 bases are TGTGCCAGCAGTTCAATTTCTTTTAGGGGGCTTCTTCCCTACGAGCAGTACTTC. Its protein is CASSSISFRGLLPYEQYF.

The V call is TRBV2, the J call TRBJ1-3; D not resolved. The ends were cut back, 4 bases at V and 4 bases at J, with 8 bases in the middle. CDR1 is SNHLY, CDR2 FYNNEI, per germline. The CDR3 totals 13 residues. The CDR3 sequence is CASSAGIGNTIYF. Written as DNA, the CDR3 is TGTGCCAGCAGTGCGGGGATCGGAAACACCATATATTTT.

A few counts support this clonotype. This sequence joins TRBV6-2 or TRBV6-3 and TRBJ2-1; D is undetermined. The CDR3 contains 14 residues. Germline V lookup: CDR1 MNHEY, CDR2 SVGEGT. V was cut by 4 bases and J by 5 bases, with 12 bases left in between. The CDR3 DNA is TGTGCCAGCAGTTCCCGGGCCCCACACAATGAGCAGTTCTTC. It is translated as CASSSRAPHNEQFF.

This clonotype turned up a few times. The CDR3 nucleotides read TGTGCCAGCAGCTTACCCAACTTCGATACGCAGTATTTT. This sequence encodes CASSLPNFDTQYF. The chain uses TRBV7-2 and TRBJ2-3, with no clear D. CDR3 length equals 13 residues. From germline, CDR1 is SGHTA and CDR2 FQGNSA. The V and J ends lost 2 bases and 6 bases respectively, with 9 bases between them. Full variable domain (rest looked up from reference TRBV7-2 and TRBJ2-3): GAGVSQSPSNKVTEKGKDVELRCDPISGHTALYWYRQSLGQGLEFLIYFQGNSAPDKSGLPSDRFSAERTGGSVSTLTIQRTQQEDSAVYLCASSLPNFDTQYFGPGTRLTVL.

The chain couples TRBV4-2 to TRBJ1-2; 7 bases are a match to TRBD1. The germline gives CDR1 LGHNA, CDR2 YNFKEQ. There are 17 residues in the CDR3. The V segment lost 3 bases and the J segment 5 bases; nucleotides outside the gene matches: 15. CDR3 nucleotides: TGTGCCAGCAGCCAGGAGGGTTCAGGGGGTATATTTTATGGCTACACCTTC. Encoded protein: CASSQEGSGGIFYGYTF.

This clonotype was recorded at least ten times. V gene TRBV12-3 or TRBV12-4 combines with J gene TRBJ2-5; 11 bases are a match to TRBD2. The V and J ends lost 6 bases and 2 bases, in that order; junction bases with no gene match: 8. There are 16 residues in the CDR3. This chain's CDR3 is CASSLQTSGKQETQYF. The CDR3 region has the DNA TGTGCCAGCAGCCTCCAGACTAGCGGGAAACAAGAGACCCAGTACTTC.

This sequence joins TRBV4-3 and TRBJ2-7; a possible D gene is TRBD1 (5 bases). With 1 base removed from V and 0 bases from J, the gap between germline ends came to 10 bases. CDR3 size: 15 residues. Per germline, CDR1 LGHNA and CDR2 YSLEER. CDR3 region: CASSQGGSVSYEQYF. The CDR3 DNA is TGCGCCAGCAGCCAAGGGGGCTCGGTCTCCTACGAGCAGTACTTC.

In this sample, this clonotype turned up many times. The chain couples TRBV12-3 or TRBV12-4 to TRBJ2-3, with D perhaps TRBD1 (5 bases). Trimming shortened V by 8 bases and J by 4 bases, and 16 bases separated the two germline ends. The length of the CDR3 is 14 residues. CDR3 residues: CASLEQGSSDTQYF. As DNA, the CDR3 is TGTGCCAGCCTAGAGCAGGGTAGTTCAGATACGCAGTATTTT.